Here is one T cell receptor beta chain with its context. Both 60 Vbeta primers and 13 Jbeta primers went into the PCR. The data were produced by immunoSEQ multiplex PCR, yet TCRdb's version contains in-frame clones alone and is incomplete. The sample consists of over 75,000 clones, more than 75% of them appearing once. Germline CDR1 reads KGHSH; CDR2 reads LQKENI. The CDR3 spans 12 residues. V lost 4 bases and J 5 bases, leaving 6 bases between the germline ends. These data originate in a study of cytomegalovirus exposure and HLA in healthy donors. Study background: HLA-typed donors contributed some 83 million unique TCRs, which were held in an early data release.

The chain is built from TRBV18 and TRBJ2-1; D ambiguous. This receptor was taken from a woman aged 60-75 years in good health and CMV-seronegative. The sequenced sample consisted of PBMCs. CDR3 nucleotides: TGTGCCAGCTCACGATCAGACAATGAGCAGTTCTTC. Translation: CASSRSDNEQFF.